The clone carrying this TCR beta chain was seen only a few times. Its target is unknown. The data derive from a study of response to subunit inactivated influenza vaccine. Study-wide points: New T cells are recruited in small numbers by each seasonal influenza vaccination, according to the authors' suggestion.

TCRdb reprocessed the RT-PCR reads via MiXCR and lists one record per CDR3 protein. The sample has about 650,000 distinct CDR3 sequences, less than 15% seen once; the top ten hold roughly 7.6%. The material was PBMCs from blood, obtained 14 days before vaccination. The receptor was derived from a man between 50 and 59 years old who received an inactivated influenza vaccine.

In DNA, the CDR3 is TGTGCCAGCAGTATCGGACAATTAACTCCTCAGTACTTC. It is translated as CASSIGQLTPQYF. The chain recombines TRBV28 with TRBJ2-5; tentative D call: TRBD1 (5 bases). Deletions cut 5 bases from V and 11 bases from J, with 18 bases between. The CDR3 covers 13 residues. The V gene's germline CDR1 is MDHEN and CDR2 SYDVKM.